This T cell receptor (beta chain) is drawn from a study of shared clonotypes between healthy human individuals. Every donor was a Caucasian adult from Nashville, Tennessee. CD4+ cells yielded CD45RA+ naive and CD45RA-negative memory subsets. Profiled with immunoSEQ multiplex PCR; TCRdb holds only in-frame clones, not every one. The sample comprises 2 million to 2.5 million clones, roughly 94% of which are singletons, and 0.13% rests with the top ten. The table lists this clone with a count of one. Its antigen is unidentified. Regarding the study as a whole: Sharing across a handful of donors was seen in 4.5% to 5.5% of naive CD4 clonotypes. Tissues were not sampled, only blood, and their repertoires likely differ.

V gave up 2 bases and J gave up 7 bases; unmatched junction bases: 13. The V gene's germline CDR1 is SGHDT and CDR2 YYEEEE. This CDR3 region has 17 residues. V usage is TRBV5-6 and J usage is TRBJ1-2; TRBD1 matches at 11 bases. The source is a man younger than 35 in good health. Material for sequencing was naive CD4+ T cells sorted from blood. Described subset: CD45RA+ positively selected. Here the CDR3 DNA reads TGTGCCAGCAGCTTTTGGACAGGGGGCGGCCAGGTTGGTGGCTACACCTTC. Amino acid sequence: CASSFWTGGGQVGGYTF.